This TCR beta chain was captured by sequencing in a study of CD8 T cells in ankylosing spondylitis. The V gene lost 5 bases and the J gene lost 0 bases, with 11 bases spanning the gap. This CDR3 is 15 amino acids long. TCRdb itself ran the 5' RACE reads through MiXCR, one entry per CDR3 protein. The repertoire includes under 250,000 distinct CDR3 sequences, 32% of them detected once, and roughly 4.2% sits in the top ten. The chain has TRBV12-3 or TRBV12-4 and TRBJ2-1; perhaps TRBD1 as D (6 bases). The receptor was isolated from a male donor with ankylosing spondylitis or in good health (not recorded which). Sample: blood, either unsorted or a sorted T cell fraction (not recorded which). CDR3 region: CASSRQVSSYNEQFF. CDR3 nucleotides: TGTGCCAGCAGTAGACAGGTCAGCTCCTACAATGAGCAGTTCTTC.